Below are 30 T cell receptor beta chains sequenced from a single sample in a study of beta chain features in type 1 diabetes. TCRB transcripts that were expressed got sequenced, as all of the isolated RNA had been reverse transcribed. TCRdb's copy holds only in-frame clones and misses some; the assay was immunoSEQ multiplex PCR. The sample records almost 350,000 clones, 15% to 20% being singletons. Material: naive CD4+ T cells from blood. These receptors were collected from a woman between 18 and 29 years old in good health.

The chain uses TRBV9 and TRBJ1-2; no clear D gene. The CDR3 consists of 11 residues. V dropped 4 bases and J dropped 5 bases, with 6 bases sitting between them. Germline values: CDR1 SGDLS, CDR2 YYNGEE. The chain's CDR3 is CASSTGYGYTF. The CDR3 nucleotides read TGTGCCAGCAGCACGGGGTATGGCTACACCTTC.

This clone has just a few counts. This chain joins TRBV9 and TRBJ2-3; possibly TRBD2 for D (5 bases). The CDR3 has 18 amino acids. CDR1 and CDR2 from the germline V gene are SGDLS and YYNGEE. V was trimmed by 2 bases and J by 4 bases, leaving 23 bases between them. The CDR3 DNA follows: TGTGCCAGCAGCGTGGCCCCCTCGTTGCTGGCGGGTGCAGATACGCAGTATTTT. Translating gives CASSVAPSLLAGADTQYF.

V gene TRBV19 combines with J gene TRBJ2-1, with D possibly being TRBD2 (6 bases). CDR3 length equals 13 residues. V lost 6 bases and J 8 bases, leaving 14 bases between the germline ends. Germline lookup yields CDR1 LNHDA and CDR2 SQIVND (reference sequence). Here the CDR3 reads CASRGLGSDEQFF. Written as DNA, the CDR3 is TGTGCCAGTAGGGGACTGGGGTCGGATGAGCAGTTCTTC.

A single count supports this clone. V usage is TRBV19 and J usage is TRBJ1-5; D is ambiguous. The V gene's germline CDR1 is LNHDA and CDR2 SQIVND (reference sequence). CDR3 size: 11 residues. V was clipped by 9 bases and J by 9 bases, with 12 bases between them. CDR3 sequence: CASASGWPQHF. CDR3 bases: TGTGCCAGCGCGTCGGGATGGCCCCAGCATTTT.

The J gene is TRBJ2-3, the V gene TRBV4-2, with D uncertain. The V end lost 0 bases, the J end lost 1 base, and 17 bases lay between the germline ends. This CDR3 region has 18 residues. Germline loops: CDR1 LGHNA, CDR2 YNFKEQ. The DNA for the CDR3 is TGTGCCAGCAGCCAAGATTGGTTAGGAGCGCGAGGCACAGATACGCAGTATTTT. This translates into CASSQDWLGARGTDTQYF.

This clone appeared a few times. The chain uses TRBV30 and TRBJ1-1, with D uncertain. Trimming cost V 3 bases and J 7 bases, with 6 bases left between them. CDR3 length equals 10 residues. Germline CDR1 is GTSNPN and CDR2 is SVGIG (reference sequence). The chain's CDR3 is CAWSRLEAFF. The CDR3 region has the DNA TGTGCCTGGAGCAGACTTGAAGCTTTCTTT.

This chain links TRBV5-1 with TRBJ2-3; 7 positions agree with TRBD2. Trimming took 3 bases from V and 6 from J; bases not matched to a gene: 10. The CDR3 runs to 15 residues. Germline CDR1 reads SGHRS; CDR2 reads YFSETQ. The DNA for the CDR3 is TGCGCCAGCAGCTCGTCGACTAGCCCCTGGGATACGCAGTATTTT. Translation gives CASSSSTSPWDTQYF.

This clone was observed a handful of times. The J gene is TRBJ1-2, the V gene TRBV13, with 7 bases fitting TRBD1. The CDR3 sequence is 13 residues long. CDR1 is PRHDT, CDR2 FYEKMQ, per germline (reference sequence). Trimming cost V 5 bases and J 4 bases; bases outside gene matches: 4. CDR3 bases: TGTGCCAGCAGCCGGGGACAGTTCTATGGCTACACCTTC. It codes for CASSRGQFYGYTF.

CDR3 nucleotides: TGTGCCAGTAGTCGGGACAGCCCAAACTATGGCTACACCTTC. Encoded protein: CASSRDSPNYGYTF. The genes are TRBV19 and TRBJ1-2, with 7 bases fitting TRBD1. The length of the CDR3 is 14 residues. J gave up 2 bases and V 5 bases, and 5 bases lay outside the gene matches. CDR1 is LNHDA, CDR2 SQIVND, per germline (reference sequence).

Only a few counts were recorded for this clone. The V call is TRBV5-6, the J call TRBJ2-5; 9 bases line up with TRBD1. The CDR3 runs 17 residues. The germline V gene has CDR1 SGHDT and CDR2 YYEEEE. Trimming removed 2 bases from V and 5 bases from J; junction bases left unmatched: 13. CDR3 in amino acids: CASSFQSPGQGAETQYF. The CDR3 DNA is TGTGCCAGCAGCTTCCAATCCCCGGGACAGGGAGCGGAGACCCAGTACTTC. The full variable domain, in which reference TRBV5-6 and TRBJ2-5 provide the parts outside the CDR3, is DAGVTQSPTHLIKTRGQQVTLRCSPKSGHDTVSWYQQALGQGPQFIFQYYEEEERQRGNFPDRFSGHQFPNYSSELNVNALLLGDSALYLCASSFQSPGQGAETQYFGPGTRLLVL.

This chain links TRBV15 with TRBJ1-6; possible D gene TRBD1, 5 bases. This CDR3 region has 15 residues. V shed 0 bases and J shed 10 bases, with 13 bases lying between them. Per germline, CDR1 LNHNV and CDR2 YYDKDF (reference sequence). The DNA for the CDR3 is TGTGCCACCAGCAGAGAGGTCCAGGGTCGGTCACCCCTCCACTTT. Translating gives CATSREVQGRSPLHF.

The chain uses TRBV4-2 and TRBJ2-1, with a weak D call TRBD1 (6 bases). The CDR3 covers 22 residues. The V gene lost 0 bases and the J gene lost 0 bases, with 27 bases spanning the gap. CDR1 and CDR2 from the germline V gene are LGHNA and YNFKEQ. The CDR3 loop is CASSQDPGGPGTMASSYNEQFF. DNA for the CDR3: TGTGCCAGCAGCCAAGATCCCGGCGGGCCCGGGACAATGGCGAGCTCCTACAATGAGCAGTTCTTC.

In the case of this clone: A read error may produce the germline difference seen at one junction end. The chain has TRBV29-1 and TRBJ1-1, with D hard to call. The CDR3 covers 9 residues. Germline values: CDR1 SQVTM, CDR2 ANQGSEA. The CDR3: CSVEDRSLF. The DNA of the CDR3 is TGCAGCGTTGAAGATCGGAGTCTTTTT.

This clone was observed a few times. V gene TRBV6-5 combines with J gene TRBJ2-5, with TRBD1 identical over 7 bases. J gave up 2 bases and V 7 bases, and 10 bases lay outside the gene matches. CDR1 and CDR2 (germline): MNHEY, SVGAGI. The length of the CDR3 is 15 residues. Written as DNA, the CDR3 is TGTGCCAGCACCAGACTCGACAGGGTACAAGAGACCCAGTACTTC. Amino acid sequence: CASTRLDRVQETQYF.

This clone was counted only a few times. In DNA form, the CDR3 reads TGTGCCAGCAGTCAGACAGGGAGAAATCAGCCCCAGCATTTT. Translating gives CASSQTGRNQPQHF. The J gene is TRBJ1-5, the V gene TRBV2; 7 nucleotides agree with TRBD1. The CDR3 covers 14 residues. Germline loops: CDR1 SNHLY, CDR2 FYNNEI. V shed 5 bases, J shed 4 bases, and the junction held 5 bases outside the gene matches. Full variable domain (missing parts from reference TRBV2 and TRBJ1-5): EPEVTQTPSHQVTQMGQEVILRCVPISNHLYFYWYRQILGQKVEFLVSFYNNEISEKSEIFDDQFSVERPDGSNFTLKIRSTKLEDSAMYFCASSQTGRNQPQHFGDGTRLSIL.

CDR3 sequence reads: CASSTIAGAYEQYF. In nucleotides, the CDR3 is TGCGCCAGCAGCACCATAGCGGGAGCCTACGAGCAGTACTTC. The chain is built from TRBV5-1 and TRBJ2-7; 9 positions match TRBD2. This CDR3 is built from 14 residues. Germline CDR1 is SGHRS and CDR2 is YFSETQ. V lost 4 bases, J lost 2 bases, and 4 bases stayed unmatched. The full variable domain, rest sourced from reference TRBV5-1 and TRBJ2-7, is KAGVTQTPRYLIKTRGQQVTLSCSPISGHRSVSWYQQTPGQGLQFLFEYFSETQRNKGNFPGRFSGRQFSNSRSEMNVSTLELGDSALYLCASSTIAGAYEQYFGPGTRLTVT.

Written as DNA, the CDR3 is TGTGCCAGCAGCTACGGGACAGAGGTCTACGAGCAGTACTTC. This encodes CASSYGTEVYEQYF. V gene TRBV7-9 combines with J gene TRBJ2-7; 7 nucleotides line up with TRBD1. Trimming cost V 4 bases and J 3 bases; bases outside gene matches: 6. The CDR3 has 14 residues. Germline V gene data show CDR1 as SEHNR and CDR2 as FQNEAQ (reference sequence). Combining the CDR3 with reference TRBV7-9 and TRBJ2-7 gives the whole variable domain DTGVSQNPRHKITKRGQNVTFRCDPISEHNRLYWYRQTLGQGPEFLTYFQNEAQLEKSRLLSDRFSAERPKGSFSTLEIQRTEQGDSAMYLCASSYGTEVYEQYFGPGTRLTVT.

J is TRBJ2-2 and V is TRBV30, with TRBD2 matching over 9 bases. This CDR3 contains 15 residues. V lost 2 bases to trimming and J lost 6 bases; unmatched junction nucleotides: 7. Germline V gene data show CDR1 as GTSNPN and CDR2 as SVGIG (reference sequence). The CDR3: CAWSLAGGGAGELFF. The CDR3 DNA follows: TGTGCCTGGAGTCTGGCGGGAGGGGGTGCCGGGGAGCTGTTTTTT.

This sequence joins TRBV5-1 and TRBJ2-3; D may be TRBD1 (5 bases). The CDR3 spans 14 residues. Trimming removed 4 bases at V and 3 bases at J, with 12 bases between. Germline-derived CDR1 and CDR2 are SGHRS and YFSETQ. CDR3 sequence reads: CASSQTKGTDTQYF. The DNA for the CDR3 is TGCGCCAGCAGCCAAACAAAGGGGACAGATACGCAGTATTTT.

The chain employs TRBV14 and TRBJ2-1, with TRBD1 identical over 11 bases. The germline CDR1 and CDR2 sequences are SGHDN and FVKESK. J gave up 0 bases and V 4 bases, and 5 bases lay outside the gene matches. The CDR3 is 17 residues long. The CDR3, as DNA: TGTGCCAGCAGCCGGACAGGGGGCGTGGGCTCCTACAATGAGCAGTTCTTC. This translates into CASSRTGGVGSYNEQFF.

In this sample, this clone turned up a few times. The chain recombines TRBV28 with TRBJ1-5; the match to TRBD1 covers 7 bases. Germline trimming cut 8 bases from V and 2 bases from J; bases unmatched to any gene: 6. Germline V gene data show CDR1 as MDHEN and CDR2 as SYDVKM. The CDR3 is 14 amino acids. The CDR3 loop reads CASATGQGNQPQHF. The CDR3 DNA reads as TGTGCCAGCGCTACCGGACAGGGCAATCAGCCCCAGCATTTT.

This clone was seen a handful of times. This rearrangement joins TRBV7-3 to TRBJ2-3, with 8 nucleotides matching TRBD2. Unmatched junction bases numbered 11, after V lost 5 bases and J lost 4 bases. The CDR3 covers 16 residues. Looked up from germline, CDR1 is SGHTA and CDR2 is FQGTGA. CDR3 region: CASSPTTGRGADTQYF. The CDR3 DNA follows: TGTGCCAGCAGCCCTACAACCGGGAGGGGGGCAGATACGCAGTATTTT.

The chain joins TRBV2 to TRBJ1-2; TRBD1 matches 7 bases. The germline gives CDR1 SNHLY, CDR2 FYNNEI. The J segment lost 4 bases and the V segment lost 1 base, leaving 6 bases of the junction unmatched. The CDR3 sequence is 15 residues long. The CDR3 region is CASSEEGGRGYGYTF. For the CDR3, the DNA is TGTGCCAGCAGTGAAGAAGGGGGCAGGGGCTATGGCTACACCTTC.

The chain has TRBV30 and TRBJ2-2, with D tentatively TRBD1 (5 bases). Trimming pared 2 bases from V and 0 bases from J, leaving 16 bases between. The CDR3 has 17 residues. The germline CDR1 and CDR2 sequences are GTSNPN and SVGIG (reference sequence). DNA of the CDR3: TGTGCCTGGAGTCACTTCCCTGTGGACACGAACACCGGGGAGCTGTTTTTT. Its protein product is CAWSHFPVDTNTGELFF.

The CDR3 reads CASSPYLEAGYGYTF. CDR3 nucleotide sequence: TGCGCCAGCAGCCCCTATTTAGAGGCTGGCTATGGCTACACCTTC. The V and J genes are TRBV4-3 and TRBJ1-2; D not resolved. V was trimmed by 4 bases and J by 4 bases, leaving 16 bases between them. Germline assignment: CDR1 LGHNA and CDR2 YSLEER. This CDR3 is 15 amino acids long.

The chain recombines TRBV12-5 with TRBJ1-5; weak D call: TRBD1 (5 bases). With 5 bases removed from V and 7 bases from J, the gap between germline ends came to 12 bases. The CDR3 is made up of 13 amino acids. Per the germline V gene, CDR1 is LGHNT and CDR2 is FRNRAP. Here the CDR3 DNA reads TGTGCTAGTGGTCGGCCAGGGCTGCAGCCCCAGCATTTT. Its translation is CASGRPGLQPQHF.

This clone was found a few times. The identical CDR3 is also encoded by other nucleotide sequences in the sample. The rearrangement links TRBV6-5 to TRBJ2-7; D may be TRBD1 (6 bases). This CDR3 has 12 residues. From germline, CDR1 is MNHEY and CDR2 SVGAGI. The ends were cut back, 4 bases at V and 5 bases at J, with 9 bases in the middle. This chain's CDR3 is CASSSPGDEQYF. The CDR3 bases are TGTGCCAGCAGTTCTCCAGGGGACGAGCAGTACTTC.

The rearrangement uses TRBV14 and TRBJ1-5; 7 bases are shared with TRBD1. Losses at the gene ends were 6 bases for V and 10 bases for J; bases not matched to a gene: 12. CDR1 and CDR2 from the germline V gene are SGHDN and FVKESK. The CDR3 is made up of 14 amino acids. The CDR3 loop is CASRADRLRHPQHF. CDR3 DNA: TGTGCCAGCAGAGCGGACAGGCTAAGGCACCCCCAGCATTTT.

CDR3 amino acids: CASSLDRDTEAFF. The DNA of the CDR3 is TGTGCCAGTAGTTTGGACAGGGACACTGAAGCTTTCTTT. This chain links TRBV19 with TRBJ1-1; 8 nucleotides align to TRBD1. With V trimmed by 5 bases and J by 3 bases, 2 bases remained unmatched. Per germline, CDR1 LNHDA and CDR2 SQIVND (reference sequence). The CDR3 loop spans 13 amino acids.

The chain joins TRBV7-9 to TRBJ2-3; no definite D call. With 5 bases removed from V and 1 base from J, the gap between germline ends came to 13 bases. This CDR3 region has 15 residues. The germline V gene encodes CDR1 SEHNR and CDR2 FQNEAQ (reference sequence). CDR3 loop: CASSPFGGGTDTQYF. CDR3 sequence (DNA): TGTGCCAGCAGCCCGTTCGGCGGAGGCACAGATACGCAGTATTTT.